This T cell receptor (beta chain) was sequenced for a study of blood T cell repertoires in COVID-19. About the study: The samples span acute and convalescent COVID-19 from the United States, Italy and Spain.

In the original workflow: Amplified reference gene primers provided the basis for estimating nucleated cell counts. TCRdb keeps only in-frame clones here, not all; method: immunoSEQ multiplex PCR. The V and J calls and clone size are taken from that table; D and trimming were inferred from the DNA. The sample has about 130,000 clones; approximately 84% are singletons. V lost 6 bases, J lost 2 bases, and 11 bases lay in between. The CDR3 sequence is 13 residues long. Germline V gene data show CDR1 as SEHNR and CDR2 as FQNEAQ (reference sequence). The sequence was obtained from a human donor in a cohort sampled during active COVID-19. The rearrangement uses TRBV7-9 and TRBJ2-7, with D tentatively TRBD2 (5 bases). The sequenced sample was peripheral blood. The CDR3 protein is CASRSPGTYEQYF. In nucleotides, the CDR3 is TGTGCCAGCAGGTCCCCGGGGACCTACGAGCAGTACTTC. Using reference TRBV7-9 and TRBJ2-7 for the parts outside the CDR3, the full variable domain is DTGVSQNPRHKITKRGQNVTFRCDPISEHNRLYWYRQTLGQGPEFLTYFQNEAQLEKSRLLSDRFSAERPKGSFSTLEIQRTEQGDSAMYLCASRSPGTYEQYFGPGTRLTVT.